The 20 T cell receptor beta chains in this list originate from one sample, sequenced in a study of post-analysis software for immune sequencing data. Study findings and constraints: Five TRBV segments occurring more often in patients than controls included TRBV5-6, TRBV5-1 and TRBV20-1.

Their target antigens are unknown. Unique-molecular-identifier-tagged TCR beta cDNA libraries were used. TCRdb ran MiXCR on the PCR reads and lists one entry per CDR3 protein. The repertoire holds about 770,000 distinct CDR3 sequences, with 46% as singletons. The source material was blood. The receptors derive from a girl under 18 with multiple sclerosis.

This sequence joins TRBV20-1 and TRBJ2-7, with D unclear. Germline V gene data show CDR1 as DFQATT and CDR2 as SNEGSKA (reference sequence). Trimming pared 3 bases from V and 2 bases from J, leaving 8 bases between. The CDR3 contains 12 residues. The CDR3 nucleotides are TGCAGTGCTAGTGAGACCACCTACGAGCAGTACTTC. Encoded protein: CSASETTYEQYF.

This rearrangement joins TRBV12-3 or TRBV12-4 to TRBJ2-1; maybe TRBD2 (7 bases). The CDR3 has 17 amino acids. Trimming shortened V by 5 bases and J by 0 bases, and 17 bases separated the two germline ends. In DNA, the CDR3 is TGTGCCAGCAGTCCGTCGGGGGGCGGGGCCTCCTACAATGAGCAGTTCTTC. As protein: CASSPSGGGASYNEQFF.

This clonotype has only a few counts. The chain uses TRBV10-2 and TRBJ1-2; the D is unclear. Germline values: CDR1 WSHSY, CDR2 SAAADI. Trimming stripped 3 bases from V and 6 bases from J, with 11 bases between. This CDR3 spans 13 amino acids. The CDR3 DNA is TGCGCCAGCAGTGAAGCCCCCGTGGATGGCTACACCTTC. Translation: CASSEAPVDGYTF.

The rearrangement uses TRBV11-2 and TRBJ2-1, with 11 nucleotides matching TRBD1. Losses at the gene ends were 1 base for V and 7 bases for J; bases not matched to a gene: 3. The length of the CDR3 is 15 residues. Germline CDR1 reads SGHAT; CDR2 reads FQNNGV. CDR3 loop: CASSLGDRGWNEQFF. Here the CDR3 DNA reads TGTGCCAGCAGCTTAGGGGACAGGGGGTGGAATGAGCAGTTCTTC.

DNA of the CDR3: TGTGCCAGCAGTCCCGGGACGGAAGGCTACGAGCAGTACTTC. Translation gives CASSPGTEGYEQYF. This sequence joins TRBV7-3 and TRBJ2-1; D assignment may be TRBD1 or TRBD2 (5 bases each). The end of the DNA is better explained by TRBJ2-7, so the J call may be wrong. Looked up from germline, CDR1 is SGHTA and CDR2 is FQGTGA. The CDR3 spans 14 residues.

J is TRBJ2-5 and V is TRBV7-9, with 10 bases identical to TRBD2. Per the germline V gene, CDR1 is SEHNR and CDR2 is FQNEAQ (reference sequence). This CDR3 is 14 amino acids long. Unmatched junction bases numbered 4, after V lost 6 bases and J lost 3 bases. The CDR3 region has the DNA TGTGCCAGCAGGCGGACTAGCGGAGAAGAGACCCAGTACTTC. It encodes CASRRTSGEETQYF.

In its sample, this clonotype was seen once. The CDR3 region is CASSTRIQETQYF. The CDR3 DNA reads TGTGCCAGCAGCACAAGGATCCAAGAGACCCAGTACTTC. The gene calls are TRBV2 and TRBJ2-5; D not certain. The V gene's germline CDR1 is SNHLY and CDR2 FYNNEI. This CDR3 contains 13 residues. Trimming left V 6 bases short and J 1 base short, with 9 bases between.

The chain joins TRBV29-1 to TRBJ2-4; D might be TRBD1 (5 bases). V was cut by 6 bases and J by 13 bases, with 22 bases left in between. CDR1 and CDR2 from the germline V gene are SQVTM and ANQGSEA. The CDR3 is 13 residues long. CDR3 nucleotide sequence: TGCAGCGTACAGGATGATGGATTCAATGAGCAGTACTTC. The encoded protein is CSVQDDGFNEQYF.

This clonotype has at least ten counts. This chain links TRBV12-3 or TRBV12-4 with TRBJ2-1; D is possibly TRBD1 (6 bases). This CDR3 spans 13 amino acids. V gave up 3 bases and J gave up 5 bases, with 8 bases separating them. Written as DNA, the CDR3 is TGTGCCAGCAGTTTGGGGGCCAACAATGAGCAGTTCTTC. Translation: CASSLGANNEQFF.

The chain employs TRBV6-1 and TRBJ2-2, with D perhaps matching TRBD1 or TRBD2 (5 bases each). The germline V gene encodes CDR1 MNHNS and CDR2 SASEGT. Trimming pared 8 bases from V and 3 bases from J, leaving 10 bases between. The CDR3 is made up of 13 amino acids. The DNA of the CDR3 is TGTGCCAGCCGGGACCTCCACACCGGGGAGCTGTTTTTT. It encodes CASRDLHTGELFF.

This clonotype was counted a few times. The chain uses TRBV6-5 and TRBJ2-7; 13 positions agree with TRBD2. The length of the CDR3 is 14 residues. Trimming cost V 7 bases and J 7 bases; bases outside gene matches: 7. The germline CDR1 and CDR2 sequences are MNHEY and SVGAGI. The CDR3 DNA sequence: TGTGCCAGCACCCGACTAGCGGGAGGTCGTGAGCAGTACTTC. It codes for CASTRLAGGREQYF.

The J gene is TRBJ1-1, the V gene TRBV10-3; 8 positions agree with TRBD1. V was clipped by 0 bases and J by 4 bases; unmatched bases: 13. The CDR3 length is 18 residues. Germline values: CDR1 ENHRY, CDR2 SYGVKD. The CDR3 reads CAISESWGQAIAGTEAFF. The CDR3 bases are TGTGCCATCAGTGAGTCTTGGGGACAGGCCATAGCGGGCACTGAAGCTTTCTTT.

This chain connects TRBV20-1 to TRBJ1-5; perhaps TRBD1 as D (5 bases). CDR1 is DFQATT, CDR2 SNEGSKA, per germline (reference sequence). Trimming pared 5 bases from V and 0 bases from J, leaving 17 bases between. The CDR3 is 16 amino acids. This CDR3 is CSAPRVGGDSNQPQHF. The CDR3 DNA follows: TGCAGTGCTCCCAGGGTCGGCGGGGATAGCAATCAGCCCCAGCATTTT.

The gene calls are TRBV6-5 and TRBJ1-1, with D possibly matching TRBD1 (6 bases). Per the germline V gene, CDR1 is MNHEY and CDR2 is SVGAGI. The germline V and J ends were trimmed by 2 bases and 1 base, with 17 bases remaining between them. The CDR3 has 17 amino acids. In DNA form, the CDR3 reads TGTGCCAGCAGTTACAGGACCTGGGGACACCAGAACACTGAAGCTTTCTTT. Its translation is CASSYRTWGHQNTEAFF.

This clonotype turned up a few times. The rearrangement links TRBV7-3 to TRBJ2-7; D could derive from TRBD1 or TRBD2 (5 bases each). Germline V CDR1 and CDR2: SGHTA, FQGTGA. The V end was cut by 4 bases, the J end by 6 bases, with 10 bases between. This CDR3 comprises 12 residues. The CDR3 nucleotides read TGTGCCAGCAGCTCCGAGGGGACCGAGCAGTACTTC. This translates into CASSSEGTEQYF.

V and J are TRBV29-1 and TRBJ2-3; D may be TRBD1 (6 bases). The ends were cut back, 1 base at V and 1 base at J, with 21 bases in the middle. The CDR3 runs 18 residues. The germline CDR1 and CDR2 sequences are SQVTM and ANQGSEA. The CDR3, as DNA: TGCAGCGTTGAAGGGGCCATACAGGGAACGGCTTGCACAGATACGCAGTATTTT. Amino acid sequence: CSVEGAIQGTACTDTQYF.

The chain carries TRBV6-6 and TRBJ2-7; D possibly corresponds to TRBD1 (6 bases). Germline V gene sequence: CDR1 MNHNY, CDR2 SVGAGI (reference sequence). CDR3 length: 14 amino acids. V gave up 6 bases and J gave up 3 bases, with 15 bases separating them. CDR3 sequence (DNA): TGTGCCAGCAGAACCACAGGGACCCTCTACGAGCAGTACTTC. As protein: CASRTTGTLYEQYF.

This clonotype was counted only a few times. The gene calls are TRBV27 and TRBJ2-7, with 7 bases aligning to TRBD1. The CDR3 is 16 residues long. In germline, CDR1 is MNHEY, CDR2 SMNVEV (reference sequence). Unmatched junction bases numbered 14, after V lost 5 bases and J lost 4 bases. CDR3 protein: CASSLDRQGSWYEQYF. The CDR3 bases are TGTGCCAGCAGTCTCGACCGACAGGGATCTTGGTACGAGCAGTACTTC.

The chain combines TRBV5-6 with TRBJ2-7, with 9 bases lining up with TRBD2. Germline V gives CDR1 SGHDT, CDR2 YYEEEE. The CDR3 has 15 amino acids. The J segment lost 4 bases and the V segment lost 3 bases, leaving 8 bases of the junction unmatched. The CDR3 DNA reads as TGTGCCAGCAGCTGGGGAGGGCTAGCGGGATACGAGCAGTACTTC. Protein sequence: CASSWGGLAGYEQYF.

This clonotype occurred a few times. The chain couples TRBV15 to TRBJ2-7, with a tentative D call TRBD1 (6 bases). CDR3 size: 15 residues. Trimming cost V 5 bases and J 2 bases, with 16 bases left between them. Germline-derived CDR1 and CDR2 are LNHNV and YYDKDF (reference sequence). In nucleotides, the CDR3 is TGTGCCACCAGCTACCGCCGGGACACCGCCTACGAGCAGTACTTC. Translation gives CATSYRRDTAYEQYF.